This T cell receptor (beta chain) was sequenced during a study of T cell clonotyping in hematopoietic cell transplantation. Profiled with immunoSEQ multiplex PCR; TCRdb holds only in-frame clones, not every one. The data contain roughly 14,000 clones, approximately 85% of them singletons. Whole-study findings and limits: CD4 and CD8 repertoire contributions could not be separated without sorting. Graft donor and pretransplant recipient Inverse Simpson Index values predicted broader posttransplant TCR diversity. After transplant, recipient diversity fell while pathologically expanded clonotypes grew through day 180.

The germline CDR1 and CDR2 sequences are PRHDT and FYEKMQ (reference sequence). CDR3 length: 14 residues. Trimming pared 5 bases from V and 6 bases from J, leaving 15 bases between. With regard to this clone: As yet, its antigen is unknown.

V gene TRBV13 combines with J gene TRBJ2-3; D possibly uses TRBD1 or TRBD2 (6 bases each). This sequence originates from a woman aged 40 to 50 in good health. Some clones in this sample may be carry-over from other donors' samples. The sample comprised peripheral blood mononuclear cells. The CDR3 loop is CASSGWGADDTQYF. The CDR3 coding sequence is TGTGCCAGCAGCGGCTGGGGGGCGGACGATACGCAGTATTTT.